These T cell receptor beta chains were read from a single sample in a study of control samples from healthy donors and cancer patients. Sequencing was performed with immunoSEQ multiplex PCR; in TCRdb, only in-frame clones are kept and a portion is missing. The table lists 150,000 or so clones, more than 90% of them singletons. Sequencing was performed on blood. The receptor source for this set is a man aged 18-30 years in good health. CDR3s include the opening cysteine and the closing phenylalanine or tryptophan. Each record gives: CDR3 length, J gene, V gene, D gene, clone size, CDR3 protein, CDR3 DNA. A D gene is named only where the DNA matches it firmly. Rows may omit the clone size; those that give it use once, few, many or a size class.

CDR3 length: 17
J gene: TRBJ2-3
V gene: TRBV7-9
D gene: TRBD2
clone size: -
CDR3 protein: CASSLAAGVAGLNTQYF
CDR3 DNA: TGTGCCAGCAGCTTAGCTGCTGGGGTAGCGGGGTTAAATACGCAGTATTTT

CDR3 length: 15
J gene: TRBJ1-2
V gene: TRBV5-1
D gene: TRBD1
clone size: -
CDR3 protein: CASSLGDREIYGYTF
CDR3 DNA: TGCGCCAGCAGCTTGGGGGACAGGGAAATCTATGGCTACACCTTC

CDR3 length: 13
J gene: TRBJ1-1
V gene: TRBV9
D gene: -
clone size: -
CDR3 protein: CASSGRVGVEAFF
CDR3 DNA: TGTGCCAGCAGCGGACGAGTCGGGGTTGAAGCTTTCTTT

CDR3 length: 14
J gene: TRBJ2-7
V gene: TRBV30
D gene: TRBD1
clone size: -
CDR3 protein: CAWSRDRGLYEQYF
CDR3 DNA: TGTGCCTGGAGCCGGGACAGGGGATTGTACGAGCAGTACTTC

CDR3 length: 13
J gene: TRBJ1-3
V gene: TRBV5-1
D gene: -
clone size: -
CDR3 protein: CASSWGSGNTIYF
CDR3 DNA: TGCGCCAGCAGCTGGGGGTCTGGAAACACCATATATTTT

CDR3 length: 14
J gene: TRBJ1-2
V gene: TRBV18
D gene: TRBD1
clone size: -
CDR3 protein: CASSPGQGVNGYTF
CDR3 DNA: TGTGCCAGCTCACCGGGACAGGGGGTGAATGGCTACACCTTC

CDR3 length: 15
J gene: TRBJ1-1
V gene: TRBV6-6
D gene: -
clone size: -
CDR3 protein: CASSYFTGANTEAFF
CDR3 DNA: TGTGCCAGCAGTTATTTTACGGGGGCAAACACTGAAGCTTTCTTT

CDR3 length: 13
J gene: TRBJ1-1
V gene: TRBV5-1
D gene: TRBD1
clone size: -
CDR3 protein: CASSLTGGTEAFF
CDR3 DNA: TGCGCCAGCAGCTTGACAGGGGGAACTGAAGCTTTCTTT

CDR3 length: 14
J gene: TRBJ1-1
V gene: TRBV28
D gene: TRBD1
clone size: few
CDR3 protein: CASTLDRGNTEAFF
CDR3 DNA: TGTGCCAGCACGTTAGACAGGGGGAACACTGAAGCTTTCTTT

CDR3 length: 14
J gene: TRBJ2-2
V gene: TRBV5-1
D gene: TRBD1
clone size: -
CDR3 protein: CASSEPGGTGELFF
CDR3 DNA: TGCGCCAGCAGCGAACCAGGGGGCACCGGGGAGCTGTTTTTT

CDR3 length: 17
J gene: TRBJ2-2
V gene: TRBV5-1
D gene: -
clone size: -
CDR3 protein: CASSLARAKDNTGELFF
CDR3 DNA: TGCGCCAGCAGCTTGGCCAGGGCAAAAGATAACACCGGGGAGCTGTTTTTT

CDR3 length: 13
J gene: TRBJ1-1
V gene: TRBV5-1
D gene: -
clone size: -
CDR3 protein: CASSWGKNTEAFF
CDR3 DNA: TGCGCCAGCAGCTGGGGGAAGAACACTGAAGCTTTCTTT

CDR3 length: 12
J gene: TRBJ1-1
V gene: TRBV7-9
D gene: -
clone size: once
CDR3 protein: CASSHLRLEAFF
CDR3 DNA: TGTGCCAGCAGCCATTTGAGGCTTGAAGCTTTCTTT

CDR3 length: 17
J gene: TRBJ1-5
V gene: TRBV4-1
D gene: -
clone size: -
CDR3 protein: CASSQDEVGLSNQPQHF
CDR3 DNA: TGCGCCAGCAGCCAAGATGAGGTGGGATTGAGCAATCAGCCCCAGCATTTT

CDR3 length: 15
J gene: TRBJ1-4
V gene: TRBV6-5
D gene: -
clone size: -
CDR3 protein: CASSYSGATNEKLFF
CDR3 DNA: TGTGCCAGCAGTTACTCGGGGGCAACTAATGAAAAACTGTTTTTT

CDR3 length: 16
J gene: TRBJ2-5
V gene: TRBV6-6
D gene: TRBD1
clone size: -
CDR3 protein: CASSPSNRGRQETQYF
CDR3 DNA: TGTGCCAGCAGCCCCTCAAACAGGGGGCGCCAAGAGACCCAGTACTTC

CDR3 length: 14
J gene: TRBJ1-2
V gene: TRBV23-1
D gene: -
clone size: -
CDR3 protein: CASSHREGGDGYTF
CDR3 DNA: TGCGCCAGCAGTCATCGGGAGGGGGGCGATGGCTACACCTTC

CDR3 length: 17
J gene: TRBJ2-7
V gene: TRBV9
D gene: TRBD2
clone size: -
CDR3 protein: CASSVSSGGAPLDEQYF
CDR3 DNA: TGTGCCAGCAGCGTCTCCTCCGGGGGGGCCCCCCTCGACGAGCAGTACTTC

CDR3 length: 17
J gene: TRBJ2-1
V gene: TRBV18
D gene: TRBD2
clone size: -
CDR3 protein: CASSPTTGLAGGNEQFF
CDR3 DNA: TGTGCCAGCTCACCGACTACCGGACTAGCGGGGGGGAATGAGCAGTTCTTC

CDR3 length: 12
J gene: TRBJ1-5
V gene: TRBV7-9
D gene: -
clone size: once
CDR3 protein: CASSLADQPQHF
CDR3 DNA: TGTGCCAGCAGCTTAGCGGATCAGCCCCAGCATTTT

CDR3 length: 15
J gene: TRBJ1-6
V gene: TRBV5-1
D gene: -
clone size: -
CDR3 protein: CASSLAGSYNSPLHF
CDR3 DNA: TGCGCCAGCAGCTTGGCCGGGTCCTATAATTCACCCCTCCACTTT

CDR3 length: 10
J gene: TRBJ2-5
V gene: TRBV20-1
D gene: -
clone size: -
CDR3 protein: CSARKEAQYF
CDR3 DNA: TGCAGTGCTAGAAAGGAGGCCCAGTACTTC

CDR3 length: 13
J gene: TRBJ2-7
V gene: TRBV10-2
D gene: -
clone size: -
CDR3 protein: CASSEFPRDEQYF
CDR3 DNA: TGCGCCAGCAGTGAATTCCCGCGGGACGAGCAGTACTTC

CDR3 length: 14
J gene: TRBJ2-7
V gene: TRBV4-1
D gene: -
clone size: -
CDR3 protein: CASSQRGGPYEQYF
CDR3 DNA: TGCGCCAGCAGCCAGAGGGGGGGCCCCTACGAGCAGTACTTC

CDR3 length: 12
J gene: TRBJ1-2
V gene: TRBV2
D gene: -
clone size: -
CDR3 protein: CASTGYDYGYTF
CDR3 DNA: TGTGCCAGCACAGGGTATGACTATGGCTACACCTTC

CDR3 length: 19
J gene: TRBJ2-5
V gene: TRBV7-9
D gene: -
clone size: -
CDR3 protein: CASSFISLSEDSVIETQYF
CDR3 DNA: TGTGCCAGCAGCTTTATAAGCCTAAGCGAAGATTCGGTGATTGAGACCCAGTACTTC

CDR3 length: 14
J gene: TRBJ2-3
V gene: TRBV2
D gene: -
clone size: -
CDR3 protein: CASSAAASTDTQYF
CDR3 DNA: TGTGCCAGCAGTGCAGCAGCTAGCACAGATACGCAGTATTTT

CDR3 length: 13
J gene: TRBJ2-7
V gene: TRBV24-1
D gene: -
clone size: -
CDR3 protein: CATSDSNFGKQYF
CDR3 DNA: TGTGCCACCAGTGATTCAAACTTTGGAAAGCAGTACTTC

CDR3 length: 13
J gene: TRBJ2-5
V gene: TRBV6-5
D gene: -
clone size: -
CDR3 protein: CASSYDRKETQYF
CDR3 DNA: TGTGCCAGCAGTTACGACAGGAAGGAGACCCAGTACTTC

CDR3 length: 14
J gene: TRBJ2-3
V gene: TRBV9
D gene: TRBD1
clone size: -
CDR3 protein: CASGTGGSADTQYF
CDR3 DNA: TGTGCCAGCGGGACAGGGGGTTCCGCAGATACGCAGTATTTT

CDR3 length: 15
J gene: TRBJ1-5
V gene: TRBV11-2
D gene: -
clone size: -
CDR3 protein: CASSLDGRRNQPQHF
CDR3 DNA: TGTGCCAGCAGCTTAGATGGACGGCGGAATCAGCCCCAGCATTTT

CDR3 length: 15
J gene: TRBJ2-4
V gene: TRBV9
D gene: TRBD2
clone size: once
CDR3 protein: CASSPLGGGGDIQYF
CDR3 DNA: TGTGCCAGCAGCCCCCTCGGTGGGGGAGGGGACATTCAGTACTTC

CDR3 length: 17
J gene: TRBJ2-5
V gene: TRBV19
D gene: -
clone size: -
CDR3 protein: CASSANRGFGGRETQYF
CDR3 DNA: TGTGCCAGTAGTGCCAATCGCGGGTTTGGGGGGCGCGAGACCCAGTACTTC

CDR3 length: 17
J gene: TRBJ2-2
V gene: TRBV3-1/TRBV3-2
D gene: TRBD2
clone size: -
CDR3 protein: CASSHPPSGEGTGELFF
CDR3 DNA: TGTGCCAGCAGCCACCCCCCCTCTGGGGAGGGCACCGGGGAGCTGTTTTTT

CDR3 length: 16
J gene: TRBJ2-5
V gene: TRBV29-1
D gene: TRBD2
clone size: -
CDR3 protein: CSVKGLAGGNQETQYF
CDR3 DNA: TGCAGCGTCAAGGGACTAGCGGGGGGAAACCAAGAGACCCAGTACTTC

CDR3 length: 13
J gene: TRBJ1-2
V gene: TRBV29-1
D gene: -
clone size: -
CDR3 protein: CSVRDAKGDGYTF
CDR3 DNA: TGCAGCGTGCGGGACGCCAAAGGGGATGGCTACACCTTC

CDR3 length: 17
J gene: TRBJ1-1
V gene: TRBV27
D gene: TRBD1
clone size: -
CDR3 protein: CASSPLAAGGADTEAFF
CDR3 DNA: TGTGCCAGCAGTCCACTCGCGGCAGGGGGCGCCGACACTGAAGCTTTCTTT

CDR3 length: 13
J gene: TRBJ1-1
V gene: TRBV10-3
D gene: TRBD1
clone size: -
CDR3 protein: CASTGDLNTEAFF
CDR3 DNA: TGTGCCAGCACAGGGGACTTGAACACTGAAGCTTTCTTT

CDR3 length: 14
J gene: TRBJ1-2
V gene: TRBV20-1
D gene: -
clone size: once
CDR3 protein: CSASSGGAMEGYTF
CDR3 DNA: TGCAGTGCTAGTTCGGGGGGCGCAATGGAAGGCTACACCTTC

CDR3 length: 11
J gene: TRBJ1-4
V gene: TRBV19
D gene: -
clone size: once
CDR3 protein: CASRSGGKLFF
CDR3 DNA: TGTGCCAGTAGGTCCGGAGGGAAACTGTTTTTT

CDR3 length: 14
J gene: TRBJ1-5
V gene: TRBV10-3
D gene: TRBD1
clone size: -
CDR3 protein: CATGGEVRNQPQHF
CDR3 DNA: TGTGCCACAGGGGGGGAGGTCCGCAATCAGCCCCAGCATTTT

CDR3 length: 11
J gene: TRBJ2-7
V gene: TRBV6-6
D gene: -
clone size: -
CDR3 protein: CASGPAHEQYF
CDR3 DNA: TGTGCCAGCGGCCCAGCCCACGAGCAGTACTTC

CDR3 length: 13
J gene: TRBJ1-1
V gene: TRBV12-3/TRBV12-4
D gene: -
clone size: -
CDR3 protein: CASSRYRYTEAFF
CDR3 DNA: TGTGCCAGCAGCCGATACAGGTACACTGAAGCTTTCTTT

CDR3 length: 13
J gene: TRBJ2-7
V gene: TRBV7-3
D gene: -
clone size: -
CDR3 protein: CASSLRDGYEQYF
CDR3 DNA: TGTGCCAGCAGCTTAAGGGATGGGTACGAGCAGTACTTC

CDR3 length: 14
J gene: TRBJ1-6
V gene: TRBV2
D gene: -
clone size: -
CDR3 protein: CASSPLPDLTPLHF
CDR3 DNA: TGTGCCAGCAGTCCCTTACCGGACCTAACACCCCTCCACTTT

CDR3 length: 12
J gene: TRBJ1-1
V gene: TRBV7-9
D gene: -
clone size: -
CDR3 protein: CASSFQEPPAFF
CDR3 DNA: TGTGCCAGCAGCTTCCAGGAGCCGCCCGCTTTCTTT

CDR3 length: 15
J gene: TRBJ2-1
V gene: TRBV5-5
D gene: -
clone size: -
CDR3 protein: CASSLEPPRANEQFF
CDR3 DNA: TGTGCCAGCAGCTTGGAGCCTCCGAGGGCCAATGAGCAGTTCTTC

CDR3 length: 11
J gene: TRBJ2-7
V gene: TRBV5-6
D gene: -
clone size: -
CDR3 protein: CASSRSDEQYF
CDR3 DNA: TGTGCCAGCAGCAGGTCGGACGAGCAGTACTTC

CDR3 length: 15
J gene: TRBJ2-7
V gene: TRBV3-1/TRBV3-2
D gene: TRBD1
clone size: few
CDR3 protein: CASSQVRTGTWEQYF
CDR3 DNA: TGTGCCAGCAGCCAAGTACGGACAGGCACATGGGAGCAGTACTTC

CDR3 length: 15
J gene: TRBJ1-1
V gene: TRBV4-1
D gene: -
clone size: -
CDR3 protein: CASRKGGTLGHEAFF
CDR3 DNA: TGCGCCAGCAGGAAAGGGGGGACCCTAGGTCACGAAGCTTTCTTT